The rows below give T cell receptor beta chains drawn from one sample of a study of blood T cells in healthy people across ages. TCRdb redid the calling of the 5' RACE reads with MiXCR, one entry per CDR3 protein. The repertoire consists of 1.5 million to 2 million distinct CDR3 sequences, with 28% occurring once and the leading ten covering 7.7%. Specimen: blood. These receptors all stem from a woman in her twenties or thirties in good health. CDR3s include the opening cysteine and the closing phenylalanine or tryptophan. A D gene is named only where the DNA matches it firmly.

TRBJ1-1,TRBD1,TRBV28,CASSSLRTGKTEAFF
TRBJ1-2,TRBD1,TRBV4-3,CASSHEGDRGRDGYTF
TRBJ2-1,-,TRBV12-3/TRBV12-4,CASSARDSLDEQFF
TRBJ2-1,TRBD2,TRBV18,CASSRLPAGAGNEQFF
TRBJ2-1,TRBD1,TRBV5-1,CASSLAGQGNEQFF
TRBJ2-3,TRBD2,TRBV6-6,CASGGGGSLYTQYF
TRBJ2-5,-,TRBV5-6,CASSLGVFETQYF
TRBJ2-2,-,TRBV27,CASRRDTGELFF
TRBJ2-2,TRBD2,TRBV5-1,CASRLAGTTGELFF
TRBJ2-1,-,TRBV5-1,CAGSKDYSNEQFF
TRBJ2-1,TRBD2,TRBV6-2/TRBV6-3,CASSYPKTSGSLNEQFF
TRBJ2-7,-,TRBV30,CAWSAGIGHYEQYF
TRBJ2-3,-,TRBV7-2,CASSGRQISTDTQYF
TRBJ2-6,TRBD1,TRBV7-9,CASSRGTGFSGANVLTF
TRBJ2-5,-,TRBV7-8,CASSAGTARETQYF
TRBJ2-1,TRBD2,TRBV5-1,CASSTTPGLAGGNEQFF
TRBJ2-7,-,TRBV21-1,CARRGGSYEQYF
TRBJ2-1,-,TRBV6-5,CASRVLPYNEQFF
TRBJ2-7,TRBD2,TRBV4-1,CASSQDSGGVSYEQYF
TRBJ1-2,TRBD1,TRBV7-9,CASSHPGQGDGYTF
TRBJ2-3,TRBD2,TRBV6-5,CASSSGLAGKSHIDTQYF
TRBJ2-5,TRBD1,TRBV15,CATSKTGLFQESQYF
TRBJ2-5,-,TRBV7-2,CAGSLGRQETQYF
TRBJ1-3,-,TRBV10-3,CATGQGRGNTIYF
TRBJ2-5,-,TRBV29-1,CSVGGWGGLQETQYF
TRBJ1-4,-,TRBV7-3,CASSSRANEKLFF
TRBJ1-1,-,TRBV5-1,CASSPLAGPSTEAFF
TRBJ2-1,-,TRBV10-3,CAISESPSAGDEQFF
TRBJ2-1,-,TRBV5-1,CASSSRGSPGVEQFF
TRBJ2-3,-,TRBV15,CATSGPSVATDTQYF
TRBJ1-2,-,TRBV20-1,CSASTPFGKGYTF
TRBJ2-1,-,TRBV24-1,CATSDRRSSYNEQFF
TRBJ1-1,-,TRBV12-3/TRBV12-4,CASSLRGAGAFF
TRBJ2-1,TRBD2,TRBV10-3,CAISGVTSGGNEQFF